This TCR beta chain comes out of a study of spatial heterogeneity in lung cancer. Study-wide results and limits: Detection of ubiquitous tumor TCRs in blood was higher at resection than follow-up.

Germline assignment: CDR1 SGHTA and CDR2 FQGNSA. CDR3 length: 15 residues. Trimming shortened V by 5 bases and J by 6 bases, and 16 bases separated the two germline ends. As regards this clonotype: Its specificity is not known.

TCRdb recomputed calls from the 5' RACE reads with MiXCR, one row per CDR3 protein. This sample has fewer than 150,000 distinct CDR3 sequences, with more than 10% found just once. Time point of the sample: blood at routine non-recurrence follow-up after resection. From tumor, nontumor lung or frozen PBMC, whole RNA was taken unsorted for sequencing. This specimen consisted of PBMCs, obtained at follow-up. This receptor was identified in a female donor with early-stage non-small cell lung cancer. The chain combines TRBV7-2 with TRBJ2-2; possible D gene TRBD1, 5 bases. In DNA form, the CDR3 reads TGTGCCAGCAGCCAAGTCAGGGTTCCGGCCGGGGAGCTGTTTTTT. Translating gives CASSQVRVPAGELFF. The whole variable domain, remainder taken from reference TRBV7-2 and TRBJ2-2, is GAGVSQSPSNKVTEKGKDVELRCDPISGHTALYWYRQSLGQGLEFLIYFQGNSAPDKSGLPSDRFSAERTGGSVSTLTIQRTQQEDSAVYLCASSQVRVPAGELFFGEGSRLTVL.